Presented here are 9 T cell receptor beta chains from one specimen sequenced in a study of blood T cells in healthy people across ages. Alongside a J-beta primer mix, a sample-barcoded 5' primer served in a second PCR lasting about 7 to 11 cycles. TCRdb re-called the 5' RACE reads with MiXCR, one entry per CDR3 protein. Of hundreds of thousands of distinct CDR3 sequences in the sample, 45% to 65% were seen once. Sequencing was carried out using blood. The receptors originated from a man in his 60s in good health.

This chain joins TRBV6-2 or TRBV6-3 and TRBJ1-2; no clear D gene. There are 14 residues in the CDR3. The V gene lost 7 bases and the J gene lost 0 bases, with 12 bases spanning the gap. The V gene's germline CDR1 is MNHEY and CDR2 SVGEGT. Here the CDR3 reads CASNLHGANYGYTF. The CDR3, as DNA: TGTGCCAGCAATTTACACGGGGCTAACTATGGCTACACCTTC.

The rearrangement joins TRBV3-1 to TRBJ2-1; D is unresolved. From germline, CDR1 is LGHDT and CDR2 YNNKEL (reference sequence). This CDR3 is 15 amino acids long. Trimming removed 1 base from V and 0 bases from J, with 7 bases in between. The CDR3 sequence: CASSQGWSSYNEQFF. The CDR3 DNA follows: TGTGCCAGCAGCCAAGGCTGGAGCTCCTACAATGAGCAGTTCTTC.

The J gene is TRBJ2-1, the V gene TRBV20-1, with D possibly being TRBD1 (6 bases). This CDR3 contains 12 residues. V lost 3 bases and J lost 9, with 12 bases in between. Germline V gene lookup returns CDR1 DFQATT and CDR2 SNEGSKA (reference sequence). CDR3 in DNA: TGCAGTGCTAGCCGCACAGGGTGTGAGCAGTTCTTC. It yields the protein CSASRTGCEQFF.

In DNA form, the CDR3 reads TGTGCCAGCAGCGCTCCCGTAGCGGGCACAGATACGCAGTATTTT. Amino acid sequence: CASSAPVAGTDTQYF. The V gene is TRBV7-2, the J gene TRBJ2-3; possibly TRBD2 for D (6 bases). Per germline, CDR1 SGHTA and CDR2 FQGNSA. The V end was cut by 5 bases, the J end by 1 base, with 13 bases between. The length of the CDR3 is 15 residues.

A few counts support this clonotype. The V gene is TRBV9, the J gene TRBJ2-5; the match to TRBD1 covers 10 bases. V lost 3 bases, J lost 4 bases, and 3 bases stayed unmatched. CDR1 is SGDLS and CDR2 is YYNGEE in the germline V gene. The CDR3 has 14 residues. The CDR3 region is CASSATGGGETQYF. The CDR3 DNA sequence: TGTGCCAGCAGCGCGACAGGGGGCGGAGAGACCCAGTACTTC.

The J gene is TRBJ2-1, the V gene TRBV25-1, with 8 positions matching TRBD2. CDR1 is MGHDK and CDR2 is SYGVNS in the germline V gene. The CDR3 loop spans 16 amino acids. Germline trimming cut 3 bases from V and 8 bases from J; bases unmatched to any gene: 12. CDR3 region: CASSDQKGLGGDEQFF. The CDR3, as DNA: TGTGCCAGCAGTGATCAAAAGGGACTAGGCGGCGATGAGCAGTTCTTC.

The sample holds a few counts of this clonotype. This chain uses TRBV4-1 with TRBJ2-7, with unresolved D. Trimming cost V 1 base and J 0 bases, with 7 bases left between them. This CDR3 comprises 14 residues. The V gene's germline CDR1 is MGHRA and CDR2 YSYEKL. DNA for the CDR3: TGCGCCAGCAGCCAAGCGGCGAGCTCCTACGAGCAGTACTTC. This gives the protein CASSQAASSYEQYF.

V gene TRBV11-2 combines with J gene TRBJ2-3; TRBD1 agrees at 12 bases. The CDR3 covers 15 residues. The germline gives CDR1 SGHAT, CDR2 FQNNGV. V gave up 7 bases and J gave up 2 bases; unmatched junction bases: 4. The CDR3 DNA sequence: TGTGCCAGCAAGGGGACAGGGGGCGCCACAGATACGCAGTATTTT. Its translation is CASKGTGGATDTQYF.

This clonotype was recorded once. The rearrangement uses TRBV10-3 and TRBJ2-1; 14 bases agree with TRBD2. The CDR3 sequence is 16 residues long. V lost 4 bases to trimming and J lost 6 bases; unmatched junction nucleotides: 5. The germline V gene has CDR1 ENHRY and CDR2 SYGVKD. The DNA for the CDR3 is TGTGCCATCAGTGGGCCGGGACTAGCGGGGGTCAATGAGCAGTTCTTC. As protein: CAISGPGLAGVNEQFF.